What follows are 25 T cell receptor beta chains derived from one specimen sequenced in a study of T cell changes during pregnancy in multiple sclerosis. Clones were sequenced by immunoSEQ multiplex PCR, and TCRdb holds only the in-frame ones, with some missing. In the table there are some 100,000 clones, approximately 92% of which are singletons. The sequenced sample was peripheral blood, obtained in the second trimester of pregnancy. The receptor source for this set is a female donor with multiple sclerosis, enrolled in a pregnancy study.

The rearrangement joins TRBV6-6 to TRBJ2-1, with 7 nucleotides matching TRBD2. Looked up from germline, CDR1 is MNHNY and CDR2 is SVGAGI (reference sequence). This CDR3 is 14 amino acids long. V trimming: 5 bases; J trimming: 2 bases; junction bases outside the gene matches: 3. The CDR3 loop reads CASSSGKAYNEQFF. For the CDR3, the DNA is TGTGCCAGCAGTAGCGGGAAAGCCTACAATGAGCAGTTCTTC.

V is TRBV5-6 and J is TRBJ2-1, with TRBD2 matching over 7 bases. Germline V lookup: CDR1 SGHDT, CDR2 YYEEEE. Trimming at V came to 1 base and at J to 0 bases, leaving 7 bases not matched to a gene. The length of the CDR3 is 17 residues. The CDR3 loop is CASSLSAGLSSYNEQFF. DNA of the CDR3: TGTGCCAGCAGCTTGTCAGCGGGGTTAAGCTCCTACAATGAGCAGTTCTTC.

This sequence joins TRBV15 and TRBJ2-7; D unclear. The CDR3 is 13 residues long. The germline V and J ends were trimmed by 5 bases and 3 bases, with 11 bases remaining between them. The germline V gene has CDR1 LNHNV and CDR2 YYDKDF (reference sequence). The CDR3 protein is CATSRHTFYEQYF. As DNA, the CDR3 is TGTGCCACCAGCCGACATACCTTCTACGAGCAGTACTTC.

The chain employs TRBV11-3 and TRBJ2-3; maybe TRBD2 (6 bases). Germline V gives CDR1 SGHNT, CDR2 YENEEA. The CDR3 covers 15 residues. Trimming removed 4 bases at V and 3 bases at J, with 14 bases between. The CDR3 loop is CASSYGTDLTDTQYF. The DNA of the CDR3 is TGTGCCAGCAGCTACGGGACTGACCTTACAGATACGCAGTATTTT. The full variable domain, in which reference TRBV11-3 and TRBJ2-3 provide the parts outside the CDR3, is EAGVVQSPRYKIIEKKQPVAFWCNPISGHNTLYWYLQNLGQGPELLIRYENEEAVDDSQLPKDRFSAERLKGVDSTLKIQPAELGDSAVYLCASSYGTDLTDTQYFGPGTRLTVL.

The V gene is TRBV30, the J gene TRBJ1-2; D is undetermined. CDR3 length equals 13 residues. The V and J ends lost 0 bases and 0 bases respectively, with 5 bases between them. In germline, CDR1 is GTSNPN, CDR2 SVGIG (reference sequence). The CDR3 DNA reads TGTGCCTGGAGTGTGTCTCCTAACTATGGCTACACCTTC. Translation: CAWSVSPNYGYTF.

The rearrangement uses TRBV6-1 and TRBJ1-1; D remains ambiguous. In germline, CDR1 is MNHNS, CDR2 SASEGT. The V end lost 8 bases, the J end lost 1 base, and 11 bases lay between the germline ends. CDR3 length equals 13 residues. This CDR3 reads CASGGGPNTEAFF. The DNA for the CDR3 is TGTGCCAGCGGAGGAGGACCGAACACTGAAGCTTTCTTT.

The chain couples TRBV6-1 to TRBJ1-5; D is unresolved. This CDR3 has 16 residues. Germline-derived CDR1 and CDR2 are MNHNS and SASEGT. The ends were cut back, 2 bases at V and 1 base at J, with 12 bases in the middle. DNA for the CDR3: TGTGCCAGCAGTGAATTTGGGTTGGAGAGCAATCAGCCCCAGCATTTT. Protein product: CASSEFGLESNQPQHF.

The rearrangement links TRBV11-3 to TRBJ1-1; D is ambiguous. Germline V CDR1 and CDR2: SGHNT, YENEEA. This CDR3 is built from 13 residues. Trimming took off 1 base at V and 2 bases at J, with 5 bases between the two ends. The CDR3: CASSLGANTEAFF. The CDR3 DNA follows: TGTGCCAGCAGCTTAGGGGCTAACACTGAAGCTTTCTTT.

V gene TRBV6-1 combines with J gene TRBJ1-2; D is possibly TRBD1 (5 bases). CDR1 is MNHNS and CDR2 is SASEGT in the germline V gene. This CDR3 contains 16 residues. Trimming shortened V by 3 bases and J by 2 bases, and 16 bases separated the two germline ends. CDR3 region: CASSDTGEIANYGYTF. The CDR3 DNA reads as TGTGCCAGCAGTGATACGGGGGAAATAGCGAACTATGGCTACACCTTC.

This chain uses TRBV29-1 with TRBJ2-1; D is ambiguous. The CDR3 is made up of 14 amino acids. CDR1 is SQVTM, CDR2 ANQGSEA, per germline. CDR3 amino acids: CTASATSSYNEQFF. CDR3 DNA: TGCACCGCATCCGCTACGAGCTCCTACAATGAGCAGTTCTTC.

The chain carries TRBV6-6 and TRBJ1-2; 7 nucleotides line up with TRBD1. This CDR3 contains 16 residues. V trimming: 0 bases; J trimming: 4 bases; junction bases outside the gene matches: 8. Germline V gives CDR1 MNHNY, CDR2 SVGAGI (reference sequence). The CDR3 protein is CASSYSGGQILYGYTF. Written as DNA, the CDR3 is TGTGCCAGCAGTTACTCTGGGGGACAGATACTCTATGGCTACACCTTC.

The gene calls are TRBV6-4 and TRBJ1-6; maybe TRBD1 (6 bases). This CDR3 region has 17 residues. Germline loops: CDR1 MRHNA, CDR2 SNTAGT. Between the trimmed V and J ends, which lost 3 bases and 9 bases, there was a span of 21 bases. The CDR3 DNA follows: TGTGCCAGCAGTGAGGTGGGCCAGGGGAGTATCGCTTCACCCCTCCACTTT. This encodes CASSEVGQGSIASPLHF.

This rearrangement joins TRBV27 to TRBJ1-1; D gene uncertain. The CDR3 spans 15 residues. The ends were cut back, 0 bases at V and 1 base at J, with 9 bases in the middle. Per the germline V gene, CDR1 is MNHEY and CDR2 is SMNVEV (reference sequence). CDR3 loop: CASSLSSRWNTEAFF. DNA of the CDR3: TGTGCCAGCAGTTTATCGAGCAGGTGGAACACTGAAGCTTTCTTT.

This rearrangement joins TRBV2 to TRBJ1-1; 9 nucleotides align to TRBD1. V dropped 7 bases and J dropped 2; count of bases not matched to a gene: 11. Germline CDR1 reads SNHLY; CDR2 reads FYNNEI. The CDR3 totals 16 residues. The CDR3 here is CASTWTGDVRNTEAFF. The CDR3, as DNA: TGTGCCAGCACTTGGACAGGGGACGTTCGAAACACTGAAGCTTTCTTT.

CDR3 in amino acids: CASTLSSYTGELFF. The DNA of the CDR3 is TGTGCCAGCACCCTCTCTAGTTACACCGGGGAGCTGTTTTTT. The chain is built from TRBV5-5 and TRBJ2-2; no clear D. Trimming took 6 bases from V and 3 from J, leaving 12 bases between them. This CDR3 contains 14 residues. Germline V gene sequence: CDR1 SGHKS, CDR2 YYEKEE (reference sequence).

The genes are TRBV11-2 and TRBJ1-1; D unclear. V was cut by 4 bases and J by 1 base, with 10 bases left in between. CDR1 is SGHAT and CDR2 is FQNNGV in the germline V gene. This CDR3 has 14 residues. This CDR3 reads CASSSNPGNTEAFF. The CDR3 nucleotides are TGTGCCAGCAGCTCGAACCCAGGGAACACTGAAGCTTTCTTT.

This clone was recorded only once. The chain couples TRBV28 to TRBJ1-4; TRBD1 matches at 8 bases. The length of the CDR3 is 15 residues. The ends lost 5 bases at V and 7 bases at J; junction bases unmatched: 9. Looked up from germline, CDR1 is MDHEN and CDR2 is SYDVKM. The CDR3 DNA sequence: TGTGCCAGCAGTCGCATACAGGGGGGAATTGAAAAACTGTTTTTT. This codes for CASSRIQGGIEKLFF.

The chain is built from TRBV9 and TRBJ2-1; 7 bases agree with TRBD2. Trimming at V came to 0 bases and at J to 2 bases, leaving 5 bases not matched to a gene. The CDR3 loop spans 16 amino acids. CDR1 is SGDLS and CDR2 is YYNGEE in the germline V gene. The CDR3 bases are TGTGCCAGCAGCGTAGCTTGGAGCGGGGCCTACAATGAGCAGTTCTTC. Its translation: CASSVAWSGAYNEQFF. Full variable domain (remainder filled in from reference TRBV9 and TRBJ2-1): DSGVTQTPKHLITATGQRVTLRCSPRSGDLSVYWYQQSLDQGLQFLIQYYNGEERAKGNILERFSAQQFPDLHSELNLSSLELGDSALYFCASSVAWSGAYNEQFFGPGTRLTVL.

The CDR3 sequence: CASSRDRLSTSKYF. The CDR3 DNA sequence: TGTGCCAGCAGCCGCGACAGACTTTCTACGAGCAAGTACTTC. J is TRBJ2-7 and V is TRBV7-2, with D perhaps TRBD1 (5 bases). This CDR3 has 14 amino acids. Germline loops: CDR1 SGHTA, CDR2 FQGNSA. Trimming cost V 5 bases and J 11 bases, with 22 bases left between them.

V usage is TRBV7-9 and J usage is TRBJ1-1; D is unresolved. CDR1 is SEHNR, CDR2 FQNEAQ, per germline (reference sequence). CDR3 length equals 12 residues. Between the trimmed V and J ends, which lost 6 bases and 4 bases, there was a span of 9 bases. CDR3 nucleotide sequence: TGTGCCAGCAGTCCGTCGGGCACTGAAGCTTTCTTT. This encodes CASSPSGTEAFF.

This chain connects TRBV5-1 to TRBJ1-4; D possibly corresponds to TRBD1 (5 bases). Trimming took 3 bases from V and 2 from J, leaving 11 bases between them. The CDR3 sequence is 15 residues long. Germline CDR1 reads SGHRS; CDR2 reads YFSETQ. The CDR3 loop reads CASSWGDGTNEKLFF. The DNA of the CDR3 is TGCGCCAGCAGCTGGGGGGACGGTACTAATGAAAAACTGTTTTTT. The full variable domain, completed using reference TRBV5-1 and TRBJ1-4, is KAGVTQTPRYLIKTRGQQVTLSCSPISGHRSVSWYQQTPGQGLQFLFEYFSETQRNKGNFPGRFSGRQFSNSRSEMNVSTLELGDSALYLCASSWGDGTNEKLFFGSGTQLSVL.

The chain uses TRBV6-1 and TRBJ2-7, with 13 positions matching TRBD2. Germline assignment: CDR1 MNHNS and CDR2 SASEGT. CDR3 length equals 15 residues. V shed 6 bases, J shed 3 bases, and the junction held 5 bases outside the gene matches. CDR3: CASRAGLAGYYEQYF. In nucleotides, the CDR3 is TGTGCCAGCAGGGCGGGACTAGCGGGATACTACGAGCAGTACTTC.

CDR3 coding DNA: TGTGCCAGCAGTGAAGAGAACAGCTATGGCTACACCTTC. Protein sequence: CASSEENSYGYTF. V is TRBV2 and J is TRBJ1-2; no clear D gene. This CDR3 has 13 amino acids. Between the trimmed V and J ends, which lost 1 base and 4 bases, there was a span of 7 bases. The germline V gene has CDR1 SNHLY and CDR2 FYNNEI.

The V gene is TRBV27, the J gene TRBJ1-6; 9 bases line up with TRBD1. From germline, CDR1 is MNHEY and CDR2 SMNVEV (reference sequence). The CDR3 covers 16 residues. V shed 8 bases and J 6 bases; nucleotides not matched to a gene: 11. CDR3 nucleotides: TGTGCCAGCTCCAAAGGACAGGGGACTTCTAATTCACCCCTCCACTTT. Translating gives CASSKGQGTSNSPLHF.

This clone was seen only once. The V gene is TRBV5-6, the J gene TRBJ2-7; D unclear. V shed 4 bases and J shed 0 bases, with 5 bases lying between them. Per germline, CDR1 SGHDT and CDR2 YYEEEE. The CDR3 has 12 residues. CDR3 region: CASSLSSYEQYF. CDR3 bases: TGTGCCAGCAGCCTAAGCTCCTACGAGCAGTACTTC.